This entry features one T cell receptor (beta chain) sequence. Via MiXCR, TCRdb re-called the RT-PCR reads, giving one row per CDR3 protein. In the table there are about 150,000 distinct CDR3 sequences, approximately 35% of which are singletons. The ends were cut back, 5 bases at V and 5 bases at J, with 15 bases in the middle. The CDR3 totals 14 residues. The data were taken from a study of patients and donors after allogeneic stem cell transplantation. The chain is built from TRBV12-3 or TRBV12-4 and TRBJ1-2, with D hard to call. The receptor was derived from a human donor who was either an allogeneic HSCT recipient or a stem cell or donor lymphocyte infusion donor (not recorded which). It is not recorded whose cells these are; they may come from a transplant donor. Input material: blood, either unsorted or a sorted T cell fraction (not recorded which). In DNA form, the CDR3 reads TGTGCCAGCAGTGCCACGGAAGGCTGGTATGGCTACACCTTC. It is translated as CASSATEGWYGYTF.